The 19 T cell receptor beta chains below were found in one sample sequenced in a study of blood T cells in healthy people across ages. Then a second PCR, running about 7 to 11 cycles, was carried out with a sample-barcoded 5' primer and a J-beta primer mix. From the 5' RACE reads, TCRdb called clonotypes with MiXCR, one entry per CDR3 protein. The table shows 500,000 to 550,000 distinct CDR3 sequences, with around 24% occurring only once. This same sample was also part of a study on T cells of mothers and their children.

Sample: blood. The receptor set was obtained from a boy aged 5-17 years in good health.

The gene calls are TRBV27 and TRBJ2-2, with D maybe TRBD2 (5 bases). The CDR3 has 13 amino acids. V lost 6 bases and J 5 bases, leaving 10 bases between the germline ends. Germline CDR1 is MNHEY and CDR2 is SMNVEV (reference sequence). CDR3 in amino acids: CASSPRGTGELFF. The CDR3, as DNA: TGTGCCAGCAGCCCTAGAGGGACCGGGGAGCTGTTTTTT.

This clonotype showed up just a few times. This sequence joins TRBV7-2 and TRBJ2-1; D gene uncertain. The CDR3 sequence is 13 residues long. V lost 1 base, J lost 10 bases, and 11 bases lay in between. Per the germline V gene, CDR1 is SGHTA and CDR2 is FQGNSA. DNA for the CDR3: TGTGCCAGCAGCTTAGACTCGGCGTCGGAGCAGTTCTTC. This codes for CASSLDSASEQFF.

This clonotype has more than one count but fewer than ten. The chain couples TRBV7-6 to TRBJ2-5; TRBD2 matches at 7 bases. The ends lost 5 bases at V and 5 bases at J; junction bases unmatched: 11. This CDR3 contains 15 residues. The germline CDR1 and CDR2 sequences are SGHVS and FNYEAQ. Here the CDR3 DNA reads TGTGCCAGCAGCCAAAACACACTAGCGTGGGAGACCCAGTACTTC. It is translated as CASSQNTLAWETQYF.

This chain uses TRBV2 with TRBJ2-3; 9 bases map to TRBD2. The junction had 11 bases not matched to a gene; V was cut back by 3 bases and J by 4 bases. This CDR3 is built from 17 residues. Germline CDR1 SNHLY, CDR2 FYNNEI. The CDR3 coding sequence is TGTGCCAGCAGTGACGAGATTCTGAGCGGGGGGCCAGATACGCAGTATTTT. Translating gives CASSDEILSGGPDTQYF.

This clonotype was seen only a few times. The chain carries TRBV7-9 and TRBJ1-1, with a possible D match to TRBD1 (5 bases). Germline assignment: CDR1 SEHNR and CDR2 FQNEAQ (reference sequence). Deletions cut 8 bases from V and 2 bases from J, with 9 bases between. The CDR3 runs to 12 residues. DNA for the CDR3: TGTGCCAGCGCAGGGCGTAACACTGAAGCTTTCTTT. This sequence encodes CASAGRNTEAFF. Supplemented by reference TRBV7-9 and TRBJ1-1, the full variable domain reads DTGVSQNPRHKITKRGQNVTFRCDPISEHNRLYWYRQTLGQGPEFLTYFQNEAQLEKSRLLSDRFSAERPKGSFSTLEIQRTEQGDSAMYLCASAGRNTEAFFGQGTRLTVV.

This sequence joins TRBV18 and TRBJ2-7; 11 bases match TRBD1. The junction had 5 bases not matched to a gene; V was cut back by 0 bases and J by 4 bases. Germline V lookup: CDR1 KGHSH, CDR2 LQKENI. The CDR3 consists of 16 residues. The CDR3 bases are TGTGCCAGCTCACCACCTAAGGACAGGGGGCGTTACGAGCAGTACTTC. Encoded protein: CASSPPKDRGRYEQYF.

This clonotype turned up a few times. The genes are TRBV6-5 and TRBJ2-2; D perhaps matches TRBD2 (6 bases). The germline CDR1 and CDR2 sequences are MNHEY and SVGAGI. CDR3 length: 19 amino acids. The V end was cut by 1 base, the J end by 3 bases, with 21 bases between. CDR3 region: CASSYFGGAGASDTGELFF. The CDR3 DNA sequence: TGTGCCAGCAGTTACTTCGGGGGAGCAGGAGCCTCGGACACCGGGGAGCTGTTTTTT.

The chain carries TRBV14 and TRBJ2-1; a possible D gene is TRBD2 (5 bases). The V and J ends lost 3 bases and 11 bases respectively, with 11 bases between them. The germline CDR1 and CDR2 sequences are SGHDN and FVKESK. The CDR3 runs to 12 residues. DNA of the CDR3: TGTGCCAGCAGCCAGCGCGGGCGACAGCAGTTCTTC. Its translation is CASSQRGRQQFF. Full variable domain (missing parts from reference TRBV14 and TRBJ2-1): EAGVTQFPSHSVIEKGQTVTLRCDPISGHDNLYWYRRVMGKEIKFLLHFVKESKQDESGMPNNRFLAERTGGTYSTLKVQPAELEDSGVYFCASSQRGRQQFFGPGTRLTVL.

This clonotype was found a few times. The chain employs TRBV20-1 and TRBJ2-5; tentative D call: TRBD2 (5 bases). V was trimmed by 1 base and J by 4 bases, leaving 10 bases between them. This CDR3 region has 13 residues. Germline assignment: CDR1 DFQATT and CDR2 SNEGSKA (reference sequence). DNA of the CDR3: TGCAGTGCTAGAGGAGACTACGTAGAGACCCAGTACTTC. This encodes CSARGDYVETQYF.

This clonotype has a handful of counts. This chain connects TRBV5-6 to TRBJ2-5, with 8 bases fitting TRBD1. The CDR3 is 16 amino acids. The junction had 9 bases not matched to a gene; V was cut back by 0 bases and J by 5 bases. Germline V CDR1 and CDR2: SGHDT, YYEEEE. The CDR3 loop reads CASSLGPSTGVETQYF. CDR3 in DNA: TGTGCCAGCAGCTTGGGGCCTTCGACAGGGGTTGAGACCCAGTACTTC.

This clonotype was counted between two and nine times. This chain links TRBV20-1 with TRBJ2-3; no reliable D call. Per the germline V gene, CDR1 is DFQATT and CDR2 is SNEGSKA (reference sequence). V gave up 0 bases and J gave up 0 bases, with 7 bases separating them. This CDR3 contains 14 residues. CDR3 in DNA: TGCAGTGCTAGAGATCAGGACAGCACAGATACGCAGTATTTT. It codes for CSARDQDSTDTQYF.

This chain links TRBV3-1 with TRBJ1-2, with 11 bases matching TRBD1. The CDR3 has 14 amino acids. CDR1 LGHDT and CDR2 YNNKEL come from the germline V gene (reference sequence). V lost 1 base to trimming and J lost 8 bases; unmatched junction nucleotides: 3. CDR3 nucleotide sequence: TGTGCCAGCAGCCAAGGGACAGGGGGCTTCGGCTACACCTTC. Protein: CASSQGTGGFGYTF.

This chain uses TRBV28 with TRBJ2-7; D not certain. This CDR3 region has 15 residues. V was clipped by 1 base and J by 4 bases, with 14 bases between them. CDR1 and CDR2 from the germline V gene are MDHEN and SYDVKM. The CDR3 loop is CASSLSNPPTYEQYF. The CDR3 DNA sequence: TGTGCCAGCAGTTTATCAAACCCTCCCACTTACGAGCAGTACTTC. Variable domain in full (rest from reference TRBV28 and TRBJ2-7): DVKVTQSSRYLVKRTGEKVFLECVQDMDHENMFWYRQDPGLGLRLIYFSYDVKMKEKGDIPEGYSVSREKKERFSLILESASTNQTSMYLCASSLSNPPTYEQYFGPGTRLTVT.

This clonotype was detected a few times. The gene calls are TRBV27 and TRBJ1-2; tentatively, D is TRBD1 (6 bases). Between the trimmed V and J ends, which lost 6 bases and 4 bases, there was a span of 15 bases. CDR1 is MNHEY, CDR2 SMNVEV, per germline (reference sequence). This CDR3 is built from 14 residues. CDR3 DNA sequence: TGTGCCAGCAGCTCCCGATTGGGGGCCTATGGCTACACCTTC. Amino acids: CASSSRLGAYGYTF.

This chain joins TRBV7-2 and TRBJ2-3; the match to TRBD2 covers 8 bases. The J segment lost 4 bases and the V segment lost 1 base, leaving 4 bases of the junction unmatched. The CDR3 loop spans 15 amino acids. Germline CDR1 is SGHTA and CDR2 is FQGNSA. The CDR3 protein is CASSLGGGQADTQYF. The CDR3 DNA reads TGTGCCAGCAGCTTAGGCGGGGGGCAGGCAGATACGCAGTATTTT.

The rearrangement joins TRBV7-6 to TRBJ2-7; 9 nucleotides line up with TRBD1. The CDR3 covers 15 residues. V lost 1 base, J lost 4 bases, and 5 bases stayed unmatched. CDR1 and CDR2 (germline): SGHVS, FNYEAQ. CDR3 sequence reads: CASSLGFGQGYEQYF. The CDR3 DNA is TGTGCCAGCAGCTTAGGTTTCGGACAGGGGTACGAGCAGTACTTC.

The rearrangement joins TRBV7-6 to TRBJ1-6; D not resolved. Trimming removed 1 base at V and 0 bases at J, with 19 bases between. In germline, CDR1 is SGHVS, CDR2 FNYEAQ. The CDR3 spans 20 residues. The DNA of the CDR3 is TGTGCCAGCAGCTTAGTCGCGGACGCTGGATCGAGCTCCTATAATTCACCCCTCCACTTT. This gives the protein CASSLVADAGSSSYNSPLHF.

The V gene is TRBV25-1, the J gene TRBJ2-5; D is unclear. The CDR3 runs 12 residues. Trimming left V 4 bases short and J 4 bases short, with 7 bases between. Germline V gene sequence: CDR1 MGHDK, CDR2 SYGVNS. The CDR3 nucleotides read TGTGCCAGCAGTGTGGGTATAGAGACCCAGTACTTC. This translates into CASSVGIETQYF.

V usage is TRBV7-8 and J usage is TRBJ2-5, with D perhaps given as TRBD1 or TRBD2 (6 bases each). Germline CDR1 is SGHVS and CDR2 is FQNEAQ. The V and J ends lost 0 bases and 11 bases respectively, with 10 bases between them. The CDR3 totals 12 residues. The CDR3 region has the DNA TGTGCCAGCAGCTTAGCGGGGGGCGGGCAGTACTTC. Residues: CASSLAGGGQYF.